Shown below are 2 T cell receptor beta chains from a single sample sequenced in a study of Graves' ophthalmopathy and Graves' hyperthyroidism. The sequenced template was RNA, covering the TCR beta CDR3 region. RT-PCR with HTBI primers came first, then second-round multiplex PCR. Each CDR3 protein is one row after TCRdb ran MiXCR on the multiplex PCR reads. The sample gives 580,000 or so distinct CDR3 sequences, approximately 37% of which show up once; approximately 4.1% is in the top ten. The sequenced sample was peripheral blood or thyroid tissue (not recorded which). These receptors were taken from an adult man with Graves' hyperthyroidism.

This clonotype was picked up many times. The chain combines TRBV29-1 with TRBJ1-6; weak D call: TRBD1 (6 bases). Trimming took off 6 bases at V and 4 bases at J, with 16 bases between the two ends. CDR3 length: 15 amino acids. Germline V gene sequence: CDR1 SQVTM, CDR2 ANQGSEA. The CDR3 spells CSVARDNQYNSPLHF. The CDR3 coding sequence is TGCAGCGTAGCCCGGGACAACCAGTATAATTCACCCCTCCACTTT.

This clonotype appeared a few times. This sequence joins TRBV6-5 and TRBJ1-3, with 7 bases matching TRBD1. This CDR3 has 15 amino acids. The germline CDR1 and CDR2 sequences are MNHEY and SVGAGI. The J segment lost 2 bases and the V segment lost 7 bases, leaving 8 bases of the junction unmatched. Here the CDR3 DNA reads TGTGCCAGCACCTTAGACAGGGCTCCTGGAAACACCATATATTTT. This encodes CASTLDRAPGNTIYF.